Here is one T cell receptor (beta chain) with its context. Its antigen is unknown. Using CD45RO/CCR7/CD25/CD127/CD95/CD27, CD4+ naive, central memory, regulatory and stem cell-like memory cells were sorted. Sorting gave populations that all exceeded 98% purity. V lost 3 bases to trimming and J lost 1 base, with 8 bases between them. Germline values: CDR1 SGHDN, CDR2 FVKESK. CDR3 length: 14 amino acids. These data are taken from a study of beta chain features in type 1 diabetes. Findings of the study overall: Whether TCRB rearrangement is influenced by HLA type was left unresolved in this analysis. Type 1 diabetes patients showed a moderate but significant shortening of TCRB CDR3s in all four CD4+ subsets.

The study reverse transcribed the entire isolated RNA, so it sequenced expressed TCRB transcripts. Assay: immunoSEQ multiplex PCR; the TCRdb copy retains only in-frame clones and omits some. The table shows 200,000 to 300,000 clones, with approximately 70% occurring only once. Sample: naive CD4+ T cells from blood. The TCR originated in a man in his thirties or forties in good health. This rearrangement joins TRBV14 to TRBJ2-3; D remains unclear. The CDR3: CASSQRQGTDTQYF. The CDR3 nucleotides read TGTGCCAGCAGCCAGCGGCAGGGCACAGATACGCAGTATTTT.